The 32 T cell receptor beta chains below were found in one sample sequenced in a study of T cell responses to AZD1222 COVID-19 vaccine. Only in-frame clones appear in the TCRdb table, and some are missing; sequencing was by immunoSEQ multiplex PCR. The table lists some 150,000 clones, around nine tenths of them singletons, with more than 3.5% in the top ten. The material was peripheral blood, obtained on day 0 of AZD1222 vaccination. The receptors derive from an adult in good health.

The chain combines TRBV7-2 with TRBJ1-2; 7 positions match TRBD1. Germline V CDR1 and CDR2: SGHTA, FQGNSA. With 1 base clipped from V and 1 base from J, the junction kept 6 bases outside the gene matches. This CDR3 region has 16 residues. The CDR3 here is CASSLGPGTVNYGYTF. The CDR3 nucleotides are TGTGCCAGCAGCTTAGGTCCCGGGACAGTTAACTATGGCTACACCTTC.

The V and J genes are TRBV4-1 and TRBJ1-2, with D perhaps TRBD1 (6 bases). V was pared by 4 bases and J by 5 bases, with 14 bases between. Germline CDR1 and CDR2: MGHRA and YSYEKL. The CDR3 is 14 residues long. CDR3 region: CASSPRGVGYGYTF. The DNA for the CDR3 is TGCGCCAGCAGCCCGAGGGGGGTCGGGTATGGCTACACCTTC.

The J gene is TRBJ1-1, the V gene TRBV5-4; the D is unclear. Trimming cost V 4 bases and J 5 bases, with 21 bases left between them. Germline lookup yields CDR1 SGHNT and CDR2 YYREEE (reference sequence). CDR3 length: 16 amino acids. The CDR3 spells CASSGRRTVLGTEAFF. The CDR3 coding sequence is TGTGCCAGCAGCGGCAGAAGGACGGTTCTTGGGACTGAAGCTTTCTTT.

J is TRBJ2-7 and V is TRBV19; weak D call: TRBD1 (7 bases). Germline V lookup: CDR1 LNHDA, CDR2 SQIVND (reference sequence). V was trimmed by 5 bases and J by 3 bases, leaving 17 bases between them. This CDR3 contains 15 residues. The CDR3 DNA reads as TGTGCCAGTAGTTCTGGAGGGACAGCGATCTACGAGCAGTACTTC. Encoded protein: CASSSGGTAIYEQYF. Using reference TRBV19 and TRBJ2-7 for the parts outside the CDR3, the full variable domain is DGGITQSPKYLFRKEGQNVTLSCEQNLNHDAMYWYRQDPGQGLRLIYYSQIVNDFQKGDIAEGYSVSREKKESFPLTVTSAQKNPTAFYLCASSSGGTAIYEQYFGPGTRLTVT.

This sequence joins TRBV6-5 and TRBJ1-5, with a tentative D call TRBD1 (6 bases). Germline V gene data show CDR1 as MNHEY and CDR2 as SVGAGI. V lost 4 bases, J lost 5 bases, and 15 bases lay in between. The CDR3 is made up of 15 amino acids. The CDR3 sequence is CASSWGRDGDQPQHF. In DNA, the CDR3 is TGTGCCAGCAGTTGGGGGCGGGACGGTGATCAGCCCCAGCATTTT.

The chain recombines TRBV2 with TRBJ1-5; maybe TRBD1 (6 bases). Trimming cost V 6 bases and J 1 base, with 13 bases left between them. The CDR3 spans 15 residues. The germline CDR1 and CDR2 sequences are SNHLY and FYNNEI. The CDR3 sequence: CASSSRGRSNQPQHF. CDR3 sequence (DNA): TGTGCCAGCAGCAGTCGGGGGCGAAGCAATCAGCCCCAGCATTTT.

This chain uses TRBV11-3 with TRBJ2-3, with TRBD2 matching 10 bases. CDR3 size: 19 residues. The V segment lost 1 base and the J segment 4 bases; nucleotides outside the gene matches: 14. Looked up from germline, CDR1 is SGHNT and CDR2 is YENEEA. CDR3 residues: CASSLGELAGVTAADTQYF. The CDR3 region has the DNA TGTGCCAGCAGCTTAGGTGAGCTAGCGGGAGTCACGGCGGCAGATACGCAGTATTTT.

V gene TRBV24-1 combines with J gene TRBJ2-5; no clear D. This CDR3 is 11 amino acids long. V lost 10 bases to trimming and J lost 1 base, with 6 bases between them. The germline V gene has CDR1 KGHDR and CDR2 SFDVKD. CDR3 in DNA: TGTGCCACTGCAAGCCAAGAGACCCAGTACTTC. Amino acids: CATASQETQYF.

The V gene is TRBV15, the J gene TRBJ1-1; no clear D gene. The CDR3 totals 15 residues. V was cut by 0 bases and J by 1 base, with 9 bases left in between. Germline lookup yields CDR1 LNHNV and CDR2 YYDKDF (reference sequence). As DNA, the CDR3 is TGTGCCACCAGCAGAGATATAGGCGGGAACACTGAAGCTTTCTTT. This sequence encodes CATSRDIGGNTEAFF.

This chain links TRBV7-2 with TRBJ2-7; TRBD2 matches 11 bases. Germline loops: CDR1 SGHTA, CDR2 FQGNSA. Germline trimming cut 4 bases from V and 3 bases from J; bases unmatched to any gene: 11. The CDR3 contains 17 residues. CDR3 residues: CASSSQGGGLAVYEQYF. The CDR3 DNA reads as TGTGCCAGCAGCTCCCAGGGGGGGGGACTAGCGGTCTACGAGCAGTACTTC.

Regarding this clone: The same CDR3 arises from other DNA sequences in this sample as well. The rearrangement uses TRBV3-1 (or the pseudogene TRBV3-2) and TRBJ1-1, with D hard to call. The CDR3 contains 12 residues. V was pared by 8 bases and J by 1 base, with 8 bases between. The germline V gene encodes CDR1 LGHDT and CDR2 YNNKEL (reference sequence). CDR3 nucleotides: TGTGCCAGCTCACACGGGAACACTGAAGCTTTCTTT. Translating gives CASSHGNTEAFF.

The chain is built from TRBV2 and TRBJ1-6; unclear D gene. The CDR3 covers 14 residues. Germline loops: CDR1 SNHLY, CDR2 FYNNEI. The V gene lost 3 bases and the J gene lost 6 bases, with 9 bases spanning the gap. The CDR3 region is CASSDSRINSPLHF. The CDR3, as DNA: TGTGCCAGCAGTGATTCTAGGATTAATTCACCCCTCCACTTT.

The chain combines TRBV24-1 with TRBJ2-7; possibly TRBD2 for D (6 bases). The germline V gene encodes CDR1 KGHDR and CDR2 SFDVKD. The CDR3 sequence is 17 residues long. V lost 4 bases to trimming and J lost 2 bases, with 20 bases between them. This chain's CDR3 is CATSDQTGGGGTYEQYF. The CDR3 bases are TGTGCCACCAGTGACCAAACCGGGGGTGGCGGGACCTACGAGCAGTACTTC.

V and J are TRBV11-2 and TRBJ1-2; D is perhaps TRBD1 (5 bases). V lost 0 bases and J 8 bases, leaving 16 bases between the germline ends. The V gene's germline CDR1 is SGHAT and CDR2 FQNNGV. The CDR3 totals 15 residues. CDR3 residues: CASSLDNNSGDGYTF. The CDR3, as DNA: TGTGCCAGCAGCTTAGATAACAATAGTGGGGACGGCTACACCTTC.

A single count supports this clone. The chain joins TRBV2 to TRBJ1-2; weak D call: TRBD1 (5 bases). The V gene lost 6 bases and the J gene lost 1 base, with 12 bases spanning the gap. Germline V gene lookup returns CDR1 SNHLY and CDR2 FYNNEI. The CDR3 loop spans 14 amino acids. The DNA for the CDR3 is TGTGCCAGCAGGGGGGGGTGGAATAACTATGGCTACACCTTC. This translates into CASRGGWNNYGYTF. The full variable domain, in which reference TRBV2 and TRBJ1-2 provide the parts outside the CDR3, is EPEVTQTPSHQVTQMGQEVILRCVPISNHLYFYWYRQILGQKVEFLVSFYNNEISEKSEIFDDQFSVERPDGSNFTLKIRSTKLEDSAMYFCASRGGWNNYGYTFGSGTRLTVV.

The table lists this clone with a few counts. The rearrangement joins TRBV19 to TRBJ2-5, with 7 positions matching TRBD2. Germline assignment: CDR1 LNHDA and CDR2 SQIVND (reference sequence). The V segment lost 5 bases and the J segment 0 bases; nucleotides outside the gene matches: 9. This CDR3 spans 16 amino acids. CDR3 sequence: CASSSLTSTYQETQYF. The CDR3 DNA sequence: TGTGCCAGTAGTTCATTGACTAGCACCTACCAAGAGACCCAGTACTTC.

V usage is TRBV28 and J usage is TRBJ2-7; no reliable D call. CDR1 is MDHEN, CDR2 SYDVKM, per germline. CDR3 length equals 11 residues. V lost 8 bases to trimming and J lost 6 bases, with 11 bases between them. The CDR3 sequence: CASFGFSEQYF. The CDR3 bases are TGTGCCAGCTTTGGTTTTTCCGAGCAGTACTTC.

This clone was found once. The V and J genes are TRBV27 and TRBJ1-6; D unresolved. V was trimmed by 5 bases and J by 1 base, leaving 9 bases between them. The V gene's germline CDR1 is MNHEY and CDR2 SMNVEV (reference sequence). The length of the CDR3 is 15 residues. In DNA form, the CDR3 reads TGTGCCAGCAGTCCCCTCGCTTCCTATAATTCACCCCTCCACTTT. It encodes CASSPLASYNSPLHF.

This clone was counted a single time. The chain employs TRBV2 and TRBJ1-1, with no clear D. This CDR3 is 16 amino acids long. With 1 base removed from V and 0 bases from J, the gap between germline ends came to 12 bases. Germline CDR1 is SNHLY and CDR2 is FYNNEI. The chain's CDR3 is CASSEVHRMVNTEAFF. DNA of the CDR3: TGTGCCAGCAGTGAAGTCCACCGTATGGTGAACACTGAAGCTTTCTTT.

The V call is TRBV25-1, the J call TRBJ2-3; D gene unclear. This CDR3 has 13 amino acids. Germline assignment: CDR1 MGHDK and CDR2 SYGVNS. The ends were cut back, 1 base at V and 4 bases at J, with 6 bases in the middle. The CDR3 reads CASSESGPDTQYF. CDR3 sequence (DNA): TGTGCCAGCAGTGAATCCGGCCCAGATACGCAGTATTTT.

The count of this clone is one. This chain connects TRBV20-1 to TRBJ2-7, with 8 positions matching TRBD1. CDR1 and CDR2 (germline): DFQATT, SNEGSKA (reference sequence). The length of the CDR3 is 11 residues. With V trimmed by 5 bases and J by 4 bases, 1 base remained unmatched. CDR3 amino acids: CSAWTGYEQYF. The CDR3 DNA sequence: TGCAGTGCTTGGACAGGGTACGAGCAGTACTTC.

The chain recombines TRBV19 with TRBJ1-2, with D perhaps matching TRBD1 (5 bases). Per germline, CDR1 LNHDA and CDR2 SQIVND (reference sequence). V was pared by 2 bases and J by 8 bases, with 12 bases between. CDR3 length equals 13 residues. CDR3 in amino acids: CASSIQGVGGYTF. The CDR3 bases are TGTGCCAGTAGTATACAGGGCGTCGGAGGCTACACCTTC.

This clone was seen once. The CDR3 spells CASRSPNEQFF. The CDR3 DNA sequence: TGTGCCAGCAGGAGCCCAAATGAGCAGTTCTTC. The chain joins TRBV12-3 or TRBV12-4 to TRBJ2-1; D is unclear. V lost 6 bases and J lost 7, with 7 bases in between. The CDR3 contains 11 residues.

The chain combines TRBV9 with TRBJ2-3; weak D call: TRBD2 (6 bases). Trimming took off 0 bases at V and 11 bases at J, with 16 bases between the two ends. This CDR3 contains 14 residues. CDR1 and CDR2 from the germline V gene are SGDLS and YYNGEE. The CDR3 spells CASSVEEGRGMQYF. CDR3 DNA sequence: TGTGCCAGCAGCGTAGAGGAGGGCCGAGGGATGCAGTATTTT.

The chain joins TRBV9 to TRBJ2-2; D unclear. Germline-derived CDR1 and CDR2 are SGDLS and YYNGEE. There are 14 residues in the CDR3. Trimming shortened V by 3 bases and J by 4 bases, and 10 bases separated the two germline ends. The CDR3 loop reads CASSEPVGTGELFF. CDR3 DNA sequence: TGTGCCAGCAGCGAGCCCGTCGGCACCGGGGAGCTGTTTTTT.

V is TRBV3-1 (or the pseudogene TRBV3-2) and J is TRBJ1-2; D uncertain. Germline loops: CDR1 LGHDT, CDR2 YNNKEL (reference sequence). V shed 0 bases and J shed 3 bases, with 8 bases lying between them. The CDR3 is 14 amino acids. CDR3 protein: CASSQDLAYYGYTF. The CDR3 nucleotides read TGTGCCAGCAGCCAAGATCTGGCGTACTATGGCTACACCTTC.

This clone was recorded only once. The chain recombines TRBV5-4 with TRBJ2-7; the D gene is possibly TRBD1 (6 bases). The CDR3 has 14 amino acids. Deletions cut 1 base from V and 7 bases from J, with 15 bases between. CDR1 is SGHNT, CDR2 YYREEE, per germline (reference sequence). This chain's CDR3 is CASSLFNRVGEQYF. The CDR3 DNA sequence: TGTGCCAGCAGCTTGTTCAACAGGGTGGGGGAGCAGTACTTC. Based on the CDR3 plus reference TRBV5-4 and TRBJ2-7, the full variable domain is ETGVTQSPTHLIKTRGQQVTLRCSSQSGHNTVSWYQQALGQGPQFIFQYYREEENGRGNFPPRFSGLQFPNYSSELNVNALELDDSALYLCASSLFNRVGEQYFGPGTRLTVT.

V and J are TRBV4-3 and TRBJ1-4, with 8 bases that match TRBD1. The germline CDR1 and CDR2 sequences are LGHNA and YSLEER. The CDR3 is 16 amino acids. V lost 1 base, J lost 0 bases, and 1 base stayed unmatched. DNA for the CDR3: TGCGCCAGCAGCCAAGGACAGGGGACAACTAATGAAAAACTGTTTTTT. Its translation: CASSQGQGTTNEKLFF.

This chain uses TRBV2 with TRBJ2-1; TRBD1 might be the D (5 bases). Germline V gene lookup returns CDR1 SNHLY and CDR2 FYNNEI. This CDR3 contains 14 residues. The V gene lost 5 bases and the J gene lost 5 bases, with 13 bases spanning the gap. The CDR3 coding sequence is TGTGCCAGCAGTCGGCAGGGAACCGACAATGAGCAGTTCTTC. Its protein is CASSRQGTDNEQFF.

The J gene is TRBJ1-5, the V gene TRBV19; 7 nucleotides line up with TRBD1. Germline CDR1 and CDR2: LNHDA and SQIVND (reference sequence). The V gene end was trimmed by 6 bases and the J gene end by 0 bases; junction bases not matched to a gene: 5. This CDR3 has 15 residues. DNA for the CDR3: TGTGCCAGTAGCCGGACAGGTTCTAGCAATCAGCCCCAGCATTTT. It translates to CASSRTGSSNQPQHF.

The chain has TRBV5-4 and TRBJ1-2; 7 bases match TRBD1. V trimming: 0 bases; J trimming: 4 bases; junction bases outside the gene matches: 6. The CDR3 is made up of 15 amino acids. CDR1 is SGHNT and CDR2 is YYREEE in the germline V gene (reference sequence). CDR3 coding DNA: TGTGCCAGCAGCTTGGCCCCGGGACAGCCCTATGGCTACACCTTC. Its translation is CASSLAPGQPYGYTF.

DNA of the CDR3: TGTGCCCTCCGGAAACTAGCGCCGAACACCGGGGAGCTGTTTTTT. Protein sequence: CALRKLAPNTGELFF. The gene calls are TRBV3-1 (or the pseudogene TRBV3-2) and TRBJ2-2; 7 bases are a match to TRBD2. Germline V lookup: CDR1 LGHDT, CDR2 YNNKEL (reference sequence). This CDR3 comprises 15 residues. Trimming took 11 bases from V and 0 from J; bases not matched to a gene: 9.